The clone carrying this TCR beta chain was counted a single time. The data are from a study of cytomegalovirus exposure and HLA in healthy donors. Primers for the PCR totalled 60 Vbeta and 13 Jbeta. Data came from immunoSEQ multiplex PCR; TCRdb stores just in-frame clones and leaves some out. The repertoire consists of around 110,000 clones, with approximately 80% occurring once and the leading ten covering 3% to 4%. J gave up 7 bases and V 0 bases, and 4 bases lay outside the gene matches. The CDR3 loop spans 15 amino acids. Germline V CDR1 and CDR2: SGHKS, YYEKEE (reference sequence). The genes are TRBV5-5 and TRBJ1-4; 9 positions match TRBD1. This sequence was found in a man between 60 and 75 years old in good health and CMV-seronegative. Sequenced: PBMCs. The CDR3 loop is CASSLVQGAREKLFF. For the CDR3, the DNA is TGTGCCAGCAGCTTGGTACAGGGGGCTCGTGAAAAACTGTTTTTT.